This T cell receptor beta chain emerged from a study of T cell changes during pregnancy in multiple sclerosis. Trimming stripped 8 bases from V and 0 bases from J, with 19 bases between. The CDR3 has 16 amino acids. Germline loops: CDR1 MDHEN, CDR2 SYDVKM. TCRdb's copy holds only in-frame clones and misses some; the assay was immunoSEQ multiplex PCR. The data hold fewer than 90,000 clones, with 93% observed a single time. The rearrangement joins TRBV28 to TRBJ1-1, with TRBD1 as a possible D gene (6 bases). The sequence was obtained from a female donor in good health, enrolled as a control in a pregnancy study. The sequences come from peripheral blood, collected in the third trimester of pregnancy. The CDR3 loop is CASSPEGQPLNTEAFF. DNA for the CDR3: TGTGCCAGCTCTCCCGAGGGACAACCCTTGAACACTGAAGCTTTCTTT.